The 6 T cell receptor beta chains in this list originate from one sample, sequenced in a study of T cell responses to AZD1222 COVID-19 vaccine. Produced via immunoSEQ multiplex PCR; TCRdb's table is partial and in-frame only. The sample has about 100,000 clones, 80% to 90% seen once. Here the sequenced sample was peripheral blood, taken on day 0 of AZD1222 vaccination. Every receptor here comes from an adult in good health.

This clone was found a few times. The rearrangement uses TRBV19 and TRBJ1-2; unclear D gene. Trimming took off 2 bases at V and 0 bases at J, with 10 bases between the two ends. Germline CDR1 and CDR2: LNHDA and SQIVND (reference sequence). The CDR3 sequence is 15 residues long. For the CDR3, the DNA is TGTGCCAGTAGTATATTTGGCACCGCTAACTATGGCTACACCTTC. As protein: CASSIFGTANYGYTF.

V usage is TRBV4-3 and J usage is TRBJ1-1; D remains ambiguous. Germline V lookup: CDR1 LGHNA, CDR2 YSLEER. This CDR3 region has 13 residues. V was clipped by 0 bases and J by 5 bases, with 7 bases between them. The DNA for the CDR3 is TGCGCCAGCAGCCAAGAACTAGTTACTGAAGCTTTCTTT. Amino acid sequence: CASSQELVTEAFF.

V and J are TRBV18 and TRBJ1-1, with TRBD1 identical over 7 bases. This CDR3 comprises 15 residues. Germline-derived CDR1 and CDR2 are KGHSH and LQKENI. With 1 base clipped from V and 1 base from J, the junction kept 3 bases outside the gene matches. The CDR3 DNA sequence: TGTGCCAGCTCACCACGAGGGACAGCGAACACTGAAGCTTTCTTT. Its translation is CASSPRGTANTEAFF.

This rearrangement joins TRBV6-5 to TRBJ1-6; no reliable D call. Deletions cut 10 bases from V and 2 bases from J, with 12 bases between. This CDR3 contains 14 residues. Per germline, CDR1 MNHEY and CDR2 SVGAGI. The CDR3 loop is CATRRKPYNSPLHF. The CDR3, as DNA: TGTGCCACCCGAAGGAAGCCCTATAATTCACCCCTCCACTTT.

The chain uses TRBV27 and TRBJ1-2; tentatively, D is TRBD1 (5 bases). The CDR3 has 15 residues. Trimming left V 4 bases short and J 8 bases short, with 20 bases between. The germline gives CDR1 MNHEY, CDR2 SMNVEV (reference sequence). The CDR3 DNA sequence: TGTGCCAGCAGTTCCCGGGCAGGGACGATTGGCGGCTACACCTTC. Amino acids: CASSSRAGTIGGYTF.

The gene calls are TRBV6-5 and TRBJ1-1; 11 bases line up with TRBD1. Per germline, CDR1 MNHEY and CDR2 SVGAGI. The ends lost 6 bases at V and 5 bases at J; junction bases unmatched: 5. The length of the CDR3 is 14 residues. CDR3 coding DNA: TGTGCCAGCAGACAGGGACAGGGGGGGACTGAAGCTTTCTTT. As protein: CASRQGQGGTEAFF.